These 29 T cell receptor beta chains were all obtained from the same sample, sequenced in a study of cytomegalovirus exposure and HLA in healthy donors. 60 Vbeta and 13 Jbeta primers were used in PCR. Clones were read by immunoSEQ multiplex PCR, and TCRdb kept only the in-frame ones, dropping some. The table shows 150,000 to 200,000 clones, with around 80% occurring only once. Sequencing was done on a sample of PBMCs. These receptors were taken from a woman in her 30s in good health and CMV-seropositive.

The chain combines TRBV5-4 with TRBJ1-1, with D possibly matching TRBD1 (5 bases). Germline-derived CDR1 and CDR2 are SGHNT and YYREEE (reference sequence). This CDR3 contains 12 residues. V lost 2 bases, J lost 11 bases, and 13 bases lay in between. CDR3 loop: CASSLDGASAFF. Here the CDR3 DNA reads TGTGCCAGCAGCTTAGATGGGGCTTCGGCTTTCTTT.

This clone was recorded a few times. This chain links TRBV5-6 with TRBJ2-7; 9 bases agree with TRBD1. The CDR3 sequence is 15 residues long. Trimming at V came to 5 bases and at J to 5 bases, leaving 11 bases not matched to a gene. Germline-derived CDR1 and CDR2 are SGHDT and YYEEEE. The DNA for the CDR3 is TGTGCCAGCAGATCGGACAGGGGATTATTCCACGAGCAGTACTTC. Amino acid sequence: CASRSDRGLFHEQYF.

The chain carries TRBV5-6 and TRBJ1-1; a weak D match, TRBD1 (6 bases). Per the germline V gene, CDR1 is SGHDT and CDR2 is YYEEEE. The CDR3 is 15 amino acids. V was shortened by 2 bases and J by 0 bases, with 11 bases between the two germline ends. The CDR3 sequence: CASSLGQWMNTEAFF. CDR3 nucleotide sequence: TGTGCCAGCAGCTTAGGACAGTGGATGAACACTGAAGCTTTCTTT.

The chain links TRBV6-5 to TRBJ2-3; possibly TRBD2 for D (6 bases). This CDR3 region has 14 residues. Germline V gene sequence: CDR1 MNHEY, CDR2 SVGAGI. Trimming removed 4 bases from V and 1 base from J, with 9 bases in between. CDR3: CASSWRGRTDTQYF. For the CDR3, the DNA is TGTGCCAGCAGTTGGCGGGGCCGCACAGATACGCAGTATTTT.

A single count supports this clone. The chain uses TRBV27 and TRBJ1-2; D unresolved. The V gene lost 6 bases and the J gene lost 8 bases, with 19 bases spanning the gap. Germline V gives CDR1 MNHEY, CDR2 SMNVEV (reference sequence). The length of the CDR3 is 14 residues. CDR3 amino acids: CASSLRSGSNGYTF. The CDR3 coding sequence is TGTGCCAGCAGCTTGAGGAGTGGGTCGAACGGCTACACCTTC.

This chain uses TRBV5-1 with TRBJ2-5; D is undetermined. This CDR3 has 14 residues. In germline, CDR1 is SGHRS, CDR2 YFSETQ. Deletions cut 4 bases from V and 3 bases from J, with 13 bases between. CDR3 region: CASSPTVLKETQYF. CDR3 DNA sequence: TGCGCCAGCAGCCCCACAGTATTAAAAGAGACCCAGTACTTC.

The J gene is TRBJ2-2, the V gene TRBV5-4; D is unclear. CDR1 and CDR2 from the germline V gene are SGHNT and YYREEE (reference sequence). V lost 2 bases to trimming and J lost 1 base, with 6 bases between them. The CDR3 spans 14 residues. The CDR3 sequence is CASSLAQNTGELFF. Written as DNA, the CDR3 is TGTGCCAGCAGCTTAGCGCAGAACACCGGGGAGCTGTTTTTT. Looking up the rest from reference TRBV5-4 and TRBJ2-2 gives the full variable domain: ETGVTQSPTHLIKTRGQQVTLRCSSQSGHNTVSWYQQALGQGPQFIFQYYREEENGRGNFPPRFSGLQFPNYSSELNVNALELDDSALYLCASSLAQNTGELFFGEGSRLTVL.

J is TRBJ2-7 and V is TRBV7-2; a possible D gene is TRBD2 (5 bases). The CDR3 sequence is 14 residues long. Germline CDR1 reads SGHTA; CDR2 reads FQGNSA. Trimming cost V 5 bases and J 2 bases, with 13 bases left between them. This chain's CDR3 is CASSVVAPAYEQYF. The CDR3 nucleotides are TGTGCCAGCAGCGTCGTAGCGCCCGCCTACGAGCAGTACTTC.

The rearrangement uses TRBV18 and TRBJ1-4; 9 bases align to TRBD1. Unmatched junction bases numbered 5, after V lost 6 bases and J lost 0 bases. The CDR3 spans 16 residues. Germline V CDR1 and CDR2: KGHSH, LQKENI. This CDR3 reads CASSVTGGATNEKLFF. The CDR3 bases are TGTGCCAGCTCCGTGACAGGGGGTGCAACTAATGAAAAACTGTTTTTT. The full variable domain, rest sourced from reference TRBV18 and TRBJ1-4, is NAGVMQNPRHLVRRRGQEARLRCSPMKGHSHVYWYRQLPEEGLKFMVYLQKENIIDESGMPKERFSAEFPKEGPSILRIQQVVRGDSAAYFCASSVTGGATNEKLFFGSGTQLSVL.

This clone was seen more than once but under ten times. The rearrangement links TRBV4-1 to TRBJ2-5; TRBD2 aligns across 8 bases. V gave up 1 base and J gave up 1 base; unmatched junction bases: 2. This CDR3 is built from 15 residues. Germline lookup yields CDR1 MGHRA and CDR2 YSYEKL. The CDR3 region has the DNA TGCGCCAGCAGCCAAGGAGCGGGGGTCCAAGAGACCCAGTACTTC. Its translation: CASSQGAGVQETQYF.

This sequence joins TRBV5-1 and TRBJ1-1, with D maybe TRBD1 (6 bases). This CDR3 is built from 15 residues. Germline lookup yields CDR1 SGHRS and CDR2 YFSETQ. V lost 2 bases, J lost 5 bases, and 16 bases lay in between. The CDR3 DNA sequence: TGCGCCAGCAGCTTTAGGAGCAGGGGAGGGACTGAAGCTTTCTTT. It encodes CASSFRSRGGTEAFF.

The V and J genes are TRBV4-1 and TRBJ2-1, with 12 nucleotides matching TRBD2. Germline trimming cut 3 bases from V and 3 bases from J; bases unmatched to any gene: 3. This CDR3 contains 16 residues. Germline loops: CDR1 MGHRA, CDR2 YSYEKL. The CDR3, as DNA: TGCGCCAGCAGCCAGGAGACTAGCGGGGGCTACAATGAGCAGTTCTTC. This codes for CASSQETSGGYNEQFF.

The chain combines TRBV10-3 with TRBJ1-2, with 8 bases identical to TRBD1. Germline loops: CDR1 ENHRY, CDR2 SYGVKD. V lost 3 bases, J lost 8 bases, and 8 bases stayed unmatched. This CDR3 contains 14 residues. The CDR3 here is CAISDPDRGGGYTF. DNA of the CDR3: TGTGCCATCAGTGACCCCGACAGGGGAGGCGGCTACACCTTC.

The chain carries TRBV21-1 and TRBJ1-4; the table's TRBD1 call for D was not verified on the DNA. TRBV21-1 is a listed pseudogene. The CDR3 spans 18 residues. CDR3 nucleotide sequence: TGTGCCAACCCCAATGACAGGGGGCGAAATCCCCTGGGGGAAAAACTGTTTTTT. It yields the protein CANPNDRGRNPLGEKLFF.

The genes are TRBV2 and TRBJ2-1; TRBD2 agrees at 7 bases. Germline CDR1 is SNHLY and CDR2 is FYNNEI. This CDR3 has 15 amino acids. Trimming cost V 1 base and J 10 bases; bases outside gene matches: 10. The DNA of the CDR3 is TGTGCCAGCAGTGAAGGTTTGCGGGGGAGTAAGGAGCAGTTCTTC. Amino acid sequence: CASSEGLRGSKEQFF.

This chain connects TRBV5-1 to TRBJ2-7; TRBD2 matches at 7 bases. Germline CDR1 SGHRS, CDR2 YFSETQ. CDR3 length equals 14 residues. J gave up 3 bases and V 0 bases, and 3 bases lay outside the gene matches. The CDR3 loop is CASSLGSGRYEQYF. DNA of the CDR3: TGCGCCAGCAGCTTGGGTAGCGGGCGCTACGAGCAGTACTTC.

In its sample, this clone was seen once. V and J are TRBV9 and TRBJ1-1; TRBD1 aligns across 8 bases. CDR3 length equals 16 residues. J gave up 1 base and V 0 bases, and 5 bases lay outside the gene matches. CDR1 is SGDLS and CDR2 is YYNGEE in the germline V gene. The DNA of the CDR3 is TGTGCCAGCAGCGTAGAGTCTGGGACAGGGAACACTGAAGCTTTCTTT. Amino acids: CASSVESGTGNTEAFF.

This rearrangement joins TRBV13 to TRBJ2-7; 12 bases agree with TRBD2. Germline CDR1 reads PRHDT; CDR2 reads FYEKMQ (reference sequence). This CDR3 contains 15 residues. The V gene end was trimmed by 5 bases and the J gene end by 5 bases; junction bases not matched to a gene: 7. The CDR3 sequence is CASSDGLAGYNEQYF. The CDR3 bases are TGTGCCAGCAGCGACGGACTAGCGGGATACAACGAGCAGTACTTC.

The genes are TRBV30 and TRBJ1-1; no reliable D call. V lost 0 bases and J 6 bases, leaving 2 bases between the germline ends. The germline V gene has CDR1 GTSNPN and CDR2 SVGIG (reference sequence). The CDR3 runs 10 residues. As DNA, the CDR3 is TGTGCCTGGAGTGTCTCTGAAGCTTTCTTT. Its protein is CAWSVSEAFF.

As for this clone: An end of the junction differs from the germline gene, which may be a read error. J is TRBJ2-7 and V is TRBV27; tentatively, D is TRBD1 (5 bases). Per the germline V gene, CDR1 is MNHEY and CDR2 is SMNVEV (reference sequence). This CDR3 has 14 residues. The CDR3 coding sequence is TGTGCCAGCACTTTAAGGGCAGGGTTCGGCGAGCAGTACTTC. The encoded protein is CASTLRAGFGEQYF.

This chain links TRBV7-2 with TRBJ1-2; D gene ambiguous. Germline assignment: CDR1 SGHTA and CDR2 FQGNSA. Trimming took 5 bases from V and 6 from J, leaving 16 bases between them. The CDR3 covers 14 residues. CDR3 protein: CASSAVAVADGYTF. The CDR3 DNA sequence: TGTGCCAGCAGCGCCGTGGCGGTAGCGGATGGCTACACCTTC.

On this clone itself: The CDR3 carries no conserved terminal phenylalanine or tryptophan, so it likely arises from a read error. No DNA is shown, since the ends of the CDR3 on it are uncertain; the CDR3 is the one TCRdb lists. The rearrangement uses TRBV6-4 and TRBJ1-1. The CDR3 length equals 10 residues, ends included. The germline gives CDR1 MRHNA, CDR2 SNTAGT. CDR3 residues: CASRISEGPQ.

The chain is built from TRBV6-5 and TRBJ1-1; tentatively, D is TRBD1 (6 bases). The V end lost 6 bases, the J end lost 0 bases, and 14 bases lay between the germline ends. The CDR3 loop spans 15 amino acids. CDR1 is MNHEY, CDR2 SVGAGI, per germline. CDR3 nucleotides: TGTGCCAGCAGAACAGGGATTAGTATGAACACTGAAGCTTTCTTT. Its translation is CASRTGISMNTEAFF.

This rearrangement joins TRBV18 to TRBJ1-4; D unclear. Trimming removed 3 bases at V and 0 bases at J, with 20 bases between. Germline V gene data show CDR1 as KGHSH and CDR2 as LQKENI. This CDR3 is built from 19 residues. As DNA, the CDR3 is TGTGCCAGCTCACCGAGTCGGGGAGTACGCACGGCAACTAATGAAAAACTGTTTTTT. Its translation: CASSPSRGVRTATNEKLFF.

The V gene is TRBV29-1, the J gene TRBJ2-3, with TRBD1 matching over 9 bases. The junction had 14 bases not matched to a gene; V was cut back by 6 bases and J by 4 bases. Per the germline V gene, CDR1 is SQVTM and CDR2 is ANQGSEA. The CDR3 sequence is 16 residues long. The CDR3, as DNA: TGCAGCGTCGTTCCACAGGGGGCTAGGTCCCCAGATACGCAGTATTTT. Translation gives CSVVPQGARSPDTQYF.

This clone was recorded a few times. J is TRBJ2-3 and V is TRBV5-4; 8 bases are a match to TRBD2. Trimming at V came to 2 bases and at J to 6 bases, leaving 8 bases not matched to a gene. CDR3 length: 15 residues. Germline assignment: CDR1 SGHNT and CDR2 YYREEE (reference sequence). The CDR3 DNA reads as TGTGCCAGCAGCTTAGGCCTAGCGGGTTCCGATACGCAGTATTTT. It translates to CASSLGLAGSDTQYF.

V and J are TRBV11-2 and TRBJ2-7; 7 bases line up with TRBD2. The germline V gene has CDR1 SGHAT and CDR2 FQNNGV. The V segment lost 3 bases and the J segment 3 bases; nucleotides outside the gene matches: 5. The CDR3 covers 14 residues. The CDR3 DNA reads as TGTGCCAGCAGCTTGGGACTATCTCTCTACGAGCAGTACTTC. Protein sequence: CASSLGLSLYEQYF.

Notes on this clone: One junction end disagrees with the germline gene, perhaps due to a read error. The chain uses TRBV25-1 and TRBJ2-3; TRBD1 matches at 7 bases. The germline gives CDR1 MGHDK, CDR2 SYGVNS. This CDR3 is 12 amino acids long. The CDR3 is CASSQLGQSKDF. In DNA, the CDR3 is TGTGCCAGCAGTCAATTGGGACAGTCAAAGGATTTT.

The chain links TRBV5-1 to TRBJ2-7, with 7 bases that match TRBD1. This CDR3 region has 14 residues. Germline CDR1 and CDR2: SGHRS and YFSETQ. Trimming cost V 4 bases and J 0 bases; bases outside gene matches: 4. In DNA form, the CDR3 reads TGCGCCAGCAGCGAAACAGGGGACTCCTACGAGCAGTACTTC. Protein: CASSETGDSYEQYF. The full variable domain, in which reference TRBV5-1 and TRBJ2-7 provide the parts outside the CDR3, is KAGVTQTPRYLIKTRGQQVTLSCSPISGHRSVSWYQQTPGQGLQFLFEYFSETQRNKGNFPGRFSGRQFSNSRSEMNVSTLELGDSALYLCASSETGDSYEQYFGPGTRLTVT.